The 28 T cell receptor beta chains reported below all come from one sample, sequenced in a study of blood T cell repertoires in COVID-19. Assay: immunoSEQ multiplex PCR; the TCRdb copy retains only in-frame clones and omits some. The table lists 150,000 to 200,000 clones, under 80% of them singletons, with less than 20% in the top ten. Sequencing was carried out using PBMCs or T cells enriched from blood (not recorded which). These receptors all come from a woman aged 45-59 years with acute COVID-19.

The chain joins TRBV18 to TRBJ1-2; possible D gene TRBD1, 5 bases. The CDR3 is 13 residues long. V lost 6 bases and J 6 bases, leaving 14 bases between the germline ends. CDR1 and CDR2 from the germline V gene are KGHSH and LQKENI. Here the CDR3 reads CASSSQTENGYTF. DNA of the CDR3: TGTGCCAGCTCTAGCCAGACAGAAAATGGCTACACCTTC.

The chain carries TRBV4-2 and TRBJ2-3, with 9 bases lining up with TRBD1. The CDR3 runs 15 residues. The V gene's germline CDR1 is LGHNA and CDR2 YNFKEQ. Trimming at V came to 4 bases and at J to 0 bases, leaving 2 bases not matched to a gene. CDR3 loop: CASSPTGGSTDTQYF. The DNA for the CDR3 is TGTGCCAGCAGCCCGACAGGGGGGAGCACAGATACGCAGTATTTT.

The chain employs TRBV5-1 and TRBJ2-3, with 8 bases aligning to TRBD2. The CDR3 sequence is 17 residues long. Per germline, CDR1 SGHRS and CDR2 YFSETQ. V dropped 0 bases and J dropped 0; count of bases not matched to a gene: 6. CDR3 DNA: TGCGCCAGCAGCTTGGTCCTAACTAGCGGAAGCACAGATACGCAGTATTTT. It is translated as CASSLVLTSGSTDTQYF.

The CDR3 DNA sequence: TGCGCCAGCAGCCGCACGGACATTTTGAACACCGGGGAGCTGTTTTTT. Translated, it gives CASSRTDILNTGELFF. The chain combines TRBV4-1 with TRBJ2-2, with D perhaps matching TRBD1 (5 bases). Germline V gene data show CDR1 as MGHRA and CDR2 as YSYEKL. This CDR3 spans 16 amino acids. V was trimmed by 4 bases and J by 1 base, leaving 13 bases between them.

CDR3 loop: CASSYSGQGQNEKLFF. The CDR3 nucleotides read TGTGCCAGCAGTTACTCCGGGCAGGGCCAAAATGAAAAACTGTTTTTT. The chain recombines TRBV6-6 with TRBJ1-4, with D perhaps matching TRBD1 (5 bases). The V end lost 0 bases, the J end lost 5 bases, and 13 bases lay between the germline ends. The CDR3 has 16 residues. From germline, CDR1 is MNHNY and CDR2 SVGAGI (reference sequence).

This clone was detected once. The CDR3 DNA reads TGTGCCAGCAGTGGCCAAAGCAGGGATCCCGGGGAGCTGTTTTTT. This encodes CASSGQSRDPGELFF. The chain is built from TRBV25-1 and TRBJ2-2, with a weak D call TRBD1 (5 bases). Trimming left V 4 bases short and J 6 bases short, with 15 bases between. The CDR3 sequence is 15 residues long. In germline, CDR1 is MGHDK, CDR2 SYGVNS.

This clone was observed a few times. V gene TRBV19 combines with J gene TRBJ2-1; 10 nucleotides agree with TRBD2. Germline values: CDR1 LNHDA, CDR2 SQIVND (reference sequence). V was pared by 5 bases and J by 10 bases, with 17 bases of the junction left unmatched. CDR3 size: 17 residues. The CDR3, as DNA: TGTGCCAGTAGTCGTAGCGGGGCGAGCGGGGGGGCTCGGGAGCAGTTCTTC. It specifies CASSRSGASGGAREQFF.

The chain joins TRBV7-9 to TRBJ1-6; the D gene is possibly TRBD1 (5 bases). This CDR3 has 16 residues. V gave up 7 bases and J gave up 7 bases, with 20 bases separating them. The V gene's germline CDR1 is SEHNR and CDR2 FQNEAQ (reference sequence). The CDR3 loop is CASTSLGGFLNSPLHF. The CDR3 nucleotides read TGTGCCAGCACCTCTCTGGGGGGATTCCTCAATTCACCCCTCCACTTT.

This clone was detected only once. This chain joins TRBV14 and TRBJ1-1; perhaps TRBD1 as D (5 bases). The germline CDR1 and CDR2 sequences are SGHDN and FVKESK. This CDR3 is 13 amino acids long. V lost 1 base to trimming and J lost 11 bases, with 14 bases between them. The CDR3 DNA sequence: TGTGCCAGCAGCCAAGTGGGGCAGTCAGCGGCTTTCTTT. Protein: CASSQVGQSAAFF.

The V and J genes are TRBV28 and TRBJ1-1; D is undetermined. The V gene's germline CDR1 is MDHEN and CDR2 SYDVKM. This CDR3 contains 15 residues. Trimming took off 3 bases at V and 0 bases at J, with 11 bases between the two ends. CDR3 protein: CASSFNGPVNTEAFF. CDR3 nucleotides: TGTGCCAGCAGTTTCAATGGGCCTGTGAACACTGAAGCTTTCTTT.

This chain's CDR3 is CASSSGDYGYTF. In DNA, the CDR3 is TGTGCCAGCAGCTCGGGGGACTATGGCTACACCTTC. J is TRBJ1-2 and V is TRBV11-2; maybe TRBD1 (5 bases). CDR3 size: 12 residues. V was trimmed by 4 bases and J by 3 bases, leaving 6 bases between them. The germline V gene encodes CDR1 SGHAT and CDR2 FQNNGV.

The CDR3 protein is CASSEGPNPYNEQFF. The DNA for the CDR3 is TGTGCCAGCAGTGAGGGCCCCAACCCCTACAATGAGCAGTTCTTC. The chain has TRBV27 and TRBJ2-1; a weak D match, TRBD2 (5 bases). The CDR3 sequence is 15 residues long. Per germline, CDR1 MNHEY and CDR2 SMNVEV (reference sequence). The germline V and J ends were trimmed by 5 bases and 2 bases, with 13 bases remaining between them.

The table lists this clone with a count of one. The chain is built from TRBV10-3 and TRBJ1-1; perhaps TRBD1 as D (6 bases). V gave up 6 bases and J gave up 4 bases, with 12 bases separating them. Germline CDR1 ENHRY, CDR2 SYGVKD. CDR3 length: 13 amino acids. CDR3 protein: CAIRGEGVTEAFF. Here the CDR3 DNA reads TGTGCCATCAGGGGCGAGGGGGTCACTGAAGCTTTCTTT.

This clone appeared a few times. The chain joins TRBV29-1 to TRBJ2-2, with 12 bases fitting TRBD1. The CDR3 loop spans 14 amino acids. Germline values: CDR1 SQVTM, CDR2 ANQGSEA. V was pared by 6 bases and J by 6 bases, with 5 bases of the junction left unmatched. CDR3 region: CSVAGTGGPGELFF. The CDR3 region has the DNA TGCAGCGTCGCAGGGACAGGGGGCCCCGGGGAGCTGTTTTTT.

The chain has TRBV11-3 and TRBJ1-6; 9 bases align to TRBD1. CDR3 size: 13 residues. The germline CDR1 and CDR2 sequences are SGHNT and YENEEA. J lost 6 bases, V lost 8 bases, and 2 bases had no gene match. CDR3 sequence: CASSGQGNSPLHF. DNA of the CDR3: TGTGCCAGCTCGGGACAGGGTAATTCACCCCTCCACTTT.

CDR3 DNA sequence: TGCAGCGTTGACGACAGGCCGAGTCGTTTAGAGCAGTTCTTC. Encoded protein: CSVDDRPSRLEQFF. The rearrangement links TRBV29-1 to TRBJ2-1; TRBD1 might be the D (6 bases). Germline-derived CDR1 and CDR2 are SQVTM and ANQGSEA. Trimming left V 3 bases short and J 10 bases short, with 19 bases between. This CDR3 region has 14 residues.

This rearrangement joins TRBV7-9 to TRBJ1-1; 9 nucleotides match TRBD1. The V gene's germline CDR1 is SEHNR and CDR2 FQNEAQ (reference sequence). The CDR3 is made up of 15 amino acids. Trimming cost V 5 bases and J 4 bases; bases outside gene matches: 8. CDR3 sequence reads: CASSPKGGQGTEAFF. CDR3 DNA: TGTGCCAGCAGCCCTAAGGGGGGACAGGGCACTGAAGCTTTCTTT.

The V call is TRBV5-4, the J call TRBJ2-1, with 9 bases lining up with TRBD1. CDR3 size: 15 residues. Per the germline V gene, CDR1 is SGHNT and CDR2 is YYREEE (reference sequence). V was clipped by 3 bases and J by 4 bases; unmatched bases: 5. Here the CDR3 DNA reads TGTGCCAGCAGCTCCGGACAGGGGCAATACAATGAGCAGTTCTTC. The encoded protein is CASSSGQGQYNEQFF. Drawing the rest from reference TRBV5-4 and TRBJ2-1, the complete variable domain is ETGVTQSPTHLIKTRGQQVTLRCSSQSGHNTVSWYQQALGQGPQFIFQYYREEENGRGNFPPRFSGLQFPNYSSELNVNALELDDSALYLCASSSGQGQYNEQFFGPGTRLTVL.

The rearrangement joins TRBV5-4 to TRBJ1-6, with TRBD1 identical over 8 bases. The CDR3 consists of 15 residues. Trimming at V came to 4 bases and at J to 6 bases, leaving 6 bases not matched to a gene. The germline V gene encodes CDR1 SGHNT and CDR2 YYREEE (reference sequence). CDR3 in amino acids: CASSDRGGPNSPLHF. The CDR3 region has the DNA TGTGCCAGCAGCGACAGGGGAGGTCCTAATTCACCCCTCCACTTT.

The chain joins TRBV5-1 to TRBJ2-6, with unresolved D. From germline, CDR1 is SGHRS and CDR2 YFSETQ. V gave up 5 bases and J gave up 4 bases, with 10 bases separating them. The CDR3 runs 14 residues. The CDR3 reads CASSRVGGANVLTF. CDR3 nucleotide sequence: TGCGCCAGCAGTCGGGTTGGCGGGGCCAACGTCCTGACTTTC.

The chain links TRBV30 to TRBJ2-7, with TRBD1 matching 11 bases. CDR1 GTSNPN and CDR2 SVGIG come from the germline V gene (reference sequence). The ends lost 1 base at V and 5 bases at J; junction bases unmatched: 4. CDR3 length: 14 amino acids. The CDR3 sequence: CAWSGTGGVHEQYV. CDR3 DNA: TGTGCCTGGAGTGGGACAGGGGGCGTCCACGAGCAGTACGTC.

For the CDR3, the DNA is TGTGCCTCAGGGACAGGAGCGGGCGAGACCCAGTACTTC. It specifies CASGTGAGETQYF. V gene TRBV24-1 combines with J gene TRBJ2-5; 8 bases are a match to TRBD1. J gave up 5 bases and V 12 bases, and 10 bases lay outside the gene matches. Germline V gives CDR1 KGHDR, CDR2 SFDVKD. This CDR3 comprises 13 residues.

The CDR3 sequence is CASSFRGQEQFF. As DNA, the CDR3 is TGTGCCAGCAGCTTCCGGGGACAGGAGCAGTTCTTC. V usage is TRBV11-1 and J usage is TRBJ2-1, with 7 bases aligning to TRBD1. Germline assignment: CDR1 SGHAT and CDR2 FQDESV (reference sequence). V trimming: 3 bases; J trimming: 10 bases; junction bases outside the gene matches: 3. This CDR3 is 12 amino acids long.

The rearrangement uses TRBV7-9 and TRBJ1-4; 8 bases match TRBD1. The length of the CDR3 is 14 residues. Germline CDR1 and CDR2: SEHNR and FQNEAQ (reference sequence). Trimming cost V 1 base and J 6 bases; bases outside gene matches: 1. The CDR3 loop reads CASSLGQGYEKLFF. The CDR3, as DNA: TGTGCCAGCAGCTTAGGACAGGGGTATGAAAAACTGTTTTTT.

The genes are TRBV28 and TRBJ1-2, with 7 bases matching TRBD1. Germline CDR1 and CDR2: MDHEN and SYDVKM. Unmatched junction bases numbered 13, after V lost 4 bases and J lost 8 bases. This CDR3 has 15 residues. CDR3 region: CASSWAQQGIGGYTF. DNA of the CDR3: TGTGCCAGCAGTTGGGCGCAACAGGGGATCGGGGGCTACACCTTC.

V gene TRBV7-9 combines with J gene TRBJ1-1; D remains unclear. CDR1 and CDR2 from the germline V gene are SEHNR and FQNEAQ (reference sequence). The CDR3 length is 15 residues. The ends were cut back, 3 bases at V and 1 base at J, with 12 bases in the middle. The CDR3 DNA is TGTGCCAGCAGCTTCCAAGACCCGGGGAACACTGAAGCTTTCTTT. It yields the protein CASSFQDPGNTEAFF.

The CDR3 sequence is CASSMVLARNTGELFF. In nucleotides, the CDR3 is TGTGCCAGTAGTATGGTCCTAGCGCGGAACACCGGGGAGCTGTTTTTT. This chain joins TRBV19 and TRBJ2-2, with D possibly TRBD2 on 6 matching bases. Germline V gene lookup returns CDR1 LNHDA and CDR2 SQIVND (reference sequence). Trimming took 3 bases from V and 1 from J, leaving 12 bases between them. CDR3 length: 16 amino acids.

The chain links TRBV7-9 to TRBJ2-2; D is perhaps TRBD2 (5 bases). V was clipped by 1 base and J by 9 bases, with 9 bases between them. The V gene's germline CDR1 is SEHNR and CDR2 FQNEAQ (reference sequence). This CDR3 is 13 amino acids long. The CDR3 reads CASSLGGPWELFF. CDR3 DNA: TGTGCCAGCAGCTTAGGAGGGCCCTGGGAGCTGTTTTTT.